This T cell receptor (beta chain) was captured by sequencing in a study of T cells in women clearing cervical HPV infection. Study as a whole: Control women cleared a single incident HPV16 infection within 12 months. Case blood drawn at lesion detection; control blood after infection cleared. The study, taken as a whole, reports: Repertoire richness, not evenness, was significantly elevated in CIN3+ cases versus controls.

For this clone: Its antigen is unknown.

immunoSEQ multiplex PCR used an average of around 1,100 ng genomic DNA. Measured with immunoSEQ multiplex PCR; TCRdb has only the in-frame clones, and not every one. This sample's clone table lists roughly 29,000 clones. The source of this sequence is a woman between 18 and 75 years old with a cervical HPV16 infection that either progressed to CIN3+ or cleared (not recorded which). The sample taken for sequencing was blood buffy coat.

Here the CDR3 reads CASSLGRATTDTQYF. The DNA read from the CDR3 is TGTGCCAGCAGCTTAGGAAGGGCTACCACAGATACG. This chain uses TRBV7-8 with TRBJ2-3; D uncertain. The read terminates 3 residues before the CDR3 end, so the remaining end is supplied by the germline J gene. The CDR3 is 15 amino acids. The V gene's germline CDR1 is SGHVS and CDR2 FQNEAQ. V was trimmed by 1 base and J by 2 bases, leaving 10 bases between them.